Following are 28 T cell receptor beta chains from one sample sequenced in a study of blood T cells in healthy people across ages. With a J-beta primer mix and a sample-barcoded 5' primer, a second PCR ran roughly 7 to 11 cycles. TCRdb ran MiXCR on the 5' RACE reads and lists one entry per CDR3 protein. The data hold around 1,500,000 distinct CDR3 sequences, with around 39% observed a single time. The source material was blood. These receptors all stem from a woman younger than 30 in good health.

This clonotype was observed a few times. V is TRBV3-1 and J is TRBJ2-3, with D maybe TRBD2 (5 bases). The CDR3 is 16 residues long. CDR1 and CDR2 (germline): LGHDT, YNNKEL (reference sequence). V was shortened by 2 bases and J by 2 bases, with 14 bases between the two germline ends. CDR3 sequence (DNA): TGTGCCAGCAGCCAAAATGCGGTCGGGATCACAGATACGCAGTATTTT. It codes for CASSQNAVGITDTQYF.

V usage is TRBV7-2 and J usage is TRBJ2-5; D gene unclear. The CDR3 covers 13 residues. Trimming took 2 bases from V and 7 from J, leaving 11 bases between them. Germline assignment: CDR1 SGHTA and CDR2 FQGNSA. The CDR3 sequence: CASSLSLSGTQYF. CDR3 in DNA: TGTGCCAGCAGCTTATCCCTTTCTGGGACCCAGTACTTC.

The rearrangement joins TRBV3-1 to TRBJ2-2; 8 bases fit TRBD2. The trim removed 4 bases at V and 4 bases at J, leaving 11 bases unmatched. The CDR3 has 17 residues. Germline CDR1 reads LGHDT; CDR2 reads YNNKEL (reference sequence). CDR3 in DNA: TGTGCCAGCAGCCTACAGACGAGCGGGAGCCTCACCGGGGAGCTGTTTTTT. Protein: CASSLQTSGSLTGELFF.

CDR3: CSVEIALAVRYGEQYF. For the CDR3, the DNA is TGCAGCGTTGAAATCGCACTAGCGGTACGCTATGGCGAGCAGTACTTC. This chain joins TRBV29-1 and TRBJ2-7, with 8 bases fitting TRBD2. V lost 2 bases to trimming and J lost 6 bases; unmatched junction nucleotides: 15. The V gene's germline CDR1 is SQVTM and CDR2 ANQGSEA. This CDR3 region has 16 residues.

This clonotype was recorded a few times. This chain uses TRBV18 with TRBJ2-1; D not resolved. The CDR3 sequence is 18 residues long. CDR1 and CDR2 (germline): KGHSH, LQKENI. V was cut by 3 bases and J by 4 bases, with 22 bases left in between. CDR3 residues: CASSPGRVGNEAYNEQFF. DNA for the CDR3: TGTGCCAGCTCACCGGGAAGGGTGGGGAACGAAGCGTACAATGAGCAGTTCTTC.

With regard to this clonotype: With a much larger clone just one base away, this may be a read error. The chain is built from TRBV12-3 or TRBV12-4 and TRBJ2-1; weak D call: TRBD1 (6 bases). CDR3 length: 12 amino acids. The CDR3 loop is CAGSLGGKGQFF. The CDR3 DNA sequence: TGTGCCGGCAGTTTAGGGGGAAAGGGACAGTTCTTC.

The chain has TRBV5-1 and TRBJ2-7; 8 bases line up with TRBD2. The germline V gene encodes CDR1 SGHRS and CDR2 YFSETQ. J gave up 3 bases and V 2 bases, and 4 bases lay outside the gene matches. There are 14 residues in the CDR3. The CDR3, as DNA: TGCGCCAGCAGCTTAGCGGGGGACCACTACGAGCAGTACTTC. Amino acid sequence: CASSLAGDHYEQYF.

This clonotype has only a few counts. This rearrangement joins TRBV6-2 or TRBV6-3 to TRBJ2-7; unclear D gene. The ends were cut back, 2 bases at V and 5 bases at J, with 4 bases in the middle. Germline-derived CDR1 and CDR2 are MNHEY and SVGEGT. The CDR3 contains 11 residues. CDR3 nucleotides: TGTGCCAGCAGTTACGCCCACGAGCAGTACTTC. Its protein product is CASSYAHEQYF.

The CDR3 DNA is TGCAGCGTTGAAGGCTCGGGGGGGCGGGCCACAGATACGCAGTATTTT. Protein sequence: CSVEGSGGRATDTQYF. V is TRBV29-1 and J is TRBJ2-3; 8 bases align to TRBD2. J was trimmed by 2 bases and V by 1 base; bases with no gene match: 8. The CDR3 consists of 16 residues. Germline values: CDR1 SQVTM, CDR2 ANQGSEA.

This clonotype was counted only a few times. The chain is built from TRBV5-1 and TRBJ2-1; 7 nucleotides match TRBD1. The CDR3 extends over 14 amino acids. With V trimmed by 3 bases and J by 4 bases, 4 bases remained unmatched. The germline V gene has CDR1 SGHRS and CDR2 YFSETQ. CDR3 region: CASSSDRNYNEQFF. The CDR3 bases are TGCGCCAGCAGCTCGGACAGGAATTACAATGAGCAGTTCTTC.

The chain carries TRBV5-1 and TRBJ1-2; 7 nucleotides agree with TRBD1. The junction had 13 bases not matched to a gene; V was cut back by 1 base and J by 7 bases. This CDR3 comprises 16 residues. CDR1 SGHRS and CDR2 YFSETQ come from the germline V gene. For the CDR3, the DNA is TGCGCCAGCAGCTTGACAGGGGAATTCTCTATTAGTGGCTACACCTTC. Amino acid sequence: CASSLTGEFSISGYTF.

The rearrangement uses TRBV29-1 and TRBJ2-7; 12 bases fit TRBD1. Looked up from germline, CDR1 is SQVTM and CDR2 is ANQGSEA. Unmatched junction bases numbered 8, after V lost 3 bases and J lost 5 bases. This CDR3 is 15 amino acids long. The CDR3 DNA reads TGCAGCGTTGATTGGTACGGGACAGGGGGCGACGAGCAGTACTTC. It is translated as CSVDWYGTGGDEQYF.

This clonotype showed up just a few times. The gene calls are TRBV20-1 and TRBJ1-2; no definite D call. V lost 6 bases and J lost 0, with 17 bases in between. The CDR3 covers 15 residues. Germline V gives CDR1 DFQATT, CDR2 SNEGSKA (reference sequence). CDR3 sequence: CSADRGLSANYGYTF. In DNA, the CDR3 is TGCAGTGCCGACCGAGGTCTCTCGGCTAACTATGGCTACACCTTC.

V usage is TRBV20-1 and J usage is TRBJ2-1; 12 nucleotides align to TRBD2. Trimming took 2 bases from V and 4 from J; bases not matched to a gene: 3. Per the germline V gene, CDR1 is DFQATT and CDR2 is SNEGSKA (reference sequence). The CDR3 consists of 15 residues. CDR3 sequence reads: CSARRTSGAYNEQFF. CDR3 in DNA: TGCAGTGCTAGAAGGACTAGCGGGGCGTACAATGAGCAGTTCTTC.

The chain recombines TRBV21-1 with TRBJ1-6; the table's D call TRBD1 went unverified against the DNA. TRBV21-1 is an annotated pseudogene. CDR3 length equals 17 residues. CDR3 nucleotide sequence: TGTGCCAGCAGCAACGAGGGTCCAGGGGACCCTCGGTCACCCCTCCACTTT. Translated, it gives CASSNEGPGDPRSPLHF.

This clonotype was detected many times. CDR3 nucleotides: TGCGCCAGCAGCCAAGCCAGCGGGAGTGGGGAGCAGTACTTC. Amino acids: CASSQASGSGEQYF. The chain recombines TRBV4-1 with TRBJ2-5; 8 nucleotides line up with TRBD2. The germline CDR1 and CDR2 sequences are MGHRA and YSYEKL. Trimming removed 1 base from V and 11 bases from J; junction bases left unmatched: 9. This CDR3 contains 14 residues.

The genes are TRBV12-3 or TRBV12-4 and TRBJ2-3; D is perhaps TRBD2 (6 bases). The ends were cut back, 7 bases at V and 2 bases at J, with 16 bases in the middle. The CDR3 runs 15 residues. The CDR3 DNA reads TGTGCCAGCACCCCCTTAGCGGAGATCACAGATACGCAGTATTTT. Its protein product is CASTPLAEITDTQYF.

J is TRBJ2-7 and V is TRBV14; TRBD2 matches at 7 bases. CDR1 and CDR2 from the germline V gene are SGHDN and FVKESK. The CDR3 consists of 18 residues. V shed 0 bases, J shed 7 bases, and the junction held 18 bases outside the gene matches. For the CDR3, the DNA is TGTGCCAGCAGCCAAGATAGGCGCCGAGCGGGGTTCTACAATGAGCAGTACTTC. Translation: CASSQDRRRAGFYNEQYF.

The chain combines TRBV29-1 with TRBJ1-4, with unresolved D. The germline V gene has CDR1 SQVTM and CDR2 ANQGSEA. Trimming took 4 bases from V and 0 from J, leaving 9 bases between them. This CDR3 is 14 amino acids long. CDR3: CSVAVLATNEKLFF. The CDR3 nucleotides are TGCAGCGTTGCTGTGCTTGCAACTAATGAAAAACTGTTTTTT.

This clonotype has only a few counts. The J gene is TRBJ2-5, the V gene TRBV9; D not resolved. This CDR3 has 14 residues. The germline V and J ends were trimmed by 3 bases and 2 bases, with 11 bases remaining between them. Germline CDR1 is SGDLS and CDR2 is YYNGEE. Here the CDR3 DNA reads TGTGCCAGCAGCGGTTTTGTGGGTCAAGAGACCCAGTACTTC. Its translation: CASSGFVGQETQYF.

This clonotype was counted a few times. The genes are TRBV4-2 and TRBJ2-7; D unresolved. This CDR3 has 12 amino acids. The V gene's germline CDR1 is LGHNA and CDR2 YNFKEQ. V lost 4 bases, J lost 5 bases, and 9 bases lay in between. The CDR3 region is CASSPGDNEQYF. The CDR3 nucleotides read TGTGCCAGCAGCCCAGGCGACAACGAGCAGTACTTC.

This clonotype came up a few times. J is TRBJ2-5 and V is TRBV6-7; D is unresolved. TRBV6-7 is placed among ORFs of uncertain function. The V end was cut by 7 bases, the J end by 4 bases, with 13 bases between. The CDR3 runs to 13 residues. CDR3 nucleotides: TGTGCCAGCAAAATCTGGGCCCGAGAGACCCAGTACTTC. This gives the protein CASKIWARETQYF.

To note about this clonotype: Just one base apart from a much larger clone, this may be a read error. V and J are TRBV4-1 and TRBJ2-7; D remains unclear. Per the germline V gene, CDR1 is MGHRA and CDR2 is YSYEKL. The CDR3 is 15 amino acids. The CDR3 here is CASSQEDSTSYERYF. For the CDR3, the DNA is TGCGCCAGCAGCCAAGAAGACTCTACCTCCTACGAGCGGTACTTC.

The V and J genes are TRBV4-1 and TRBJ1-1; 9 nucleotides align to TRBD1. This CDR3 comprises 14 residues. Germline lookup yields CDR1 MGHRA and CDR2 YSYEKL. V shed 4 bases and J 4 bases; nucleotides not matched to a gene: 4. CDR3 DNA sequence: TGCGCCAGCAGCCCATGGGACAGGGCCACTGAAGCTTTCTTT. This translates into CASSPWDRATEAFF.

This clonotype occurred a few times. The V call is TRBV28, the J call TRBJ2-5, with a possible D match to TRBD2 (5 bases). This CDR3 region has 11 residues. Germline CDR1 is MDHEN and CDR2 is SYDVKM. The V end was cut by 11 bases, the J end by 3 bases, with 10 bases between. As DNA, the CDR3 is TGTGCCCACGGGGTTGAAGAGACCCAGTACTTC. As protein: CAHGVEETQYF.

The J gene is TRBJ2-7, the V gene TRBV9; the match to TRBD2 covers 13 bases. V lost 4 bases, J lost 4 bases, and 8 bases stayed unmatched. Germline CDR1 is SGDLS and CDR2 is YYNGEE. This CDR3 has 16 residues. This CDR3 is CASSIGTSGNLYEQYF. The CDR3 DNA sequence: TGTGCCAGCAGCATCGGGACTAGCGGGAACCTGTACGAGCAGTACTTC.

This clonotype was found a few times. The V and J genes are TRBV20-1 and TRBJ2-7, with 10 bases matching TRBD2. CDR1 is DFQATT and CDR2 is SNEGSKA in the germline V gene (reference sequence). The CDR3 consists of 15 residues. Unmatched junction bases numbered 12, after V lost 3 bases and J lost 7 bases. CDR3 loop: CSASQPGTSDNEQYF. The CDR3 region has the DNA TGCAGTGCTAGTCAACCCGGGACTAGCGACAATGAGCAGTACTTC.

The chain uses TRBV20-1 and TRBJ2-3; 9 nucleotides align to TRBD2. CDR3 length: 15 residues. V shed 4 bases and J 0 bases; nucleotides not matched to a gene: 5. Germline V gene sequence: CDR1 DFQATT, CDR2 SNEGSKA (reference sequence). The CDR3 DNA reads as TGCAGTGCTATCCTAGCGGGGCCGAGCACAGATACGCAGTATTTT. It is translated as CSAILAGPSTDTQYF.